What follows describes a single T cell receptor beta chain. Its target is unknown. TCRdb redid the calling of the RT-PCR reads with MiXCR, one entry per CDR3 protein. The sample carries fewer than 400,000 distinct CDR3 sequences, 20% to 25% recorded once. This record belongs to a study of response to subunit inactivated influenza vaccine. Study-level results: Authors suggested that a seasonal influenza vaccination recruits few new T cells each time.

With 4 bases clipped from V and 8 bases from J, the junction kept 11 bases outside the gene matches. CDR3 length: 15 residues. CDR1 is KGHDR, CDR2 SFDVKD, per germline. The TCR originated in a man aged 50-75 years who received an inactivated influenza vaccine. This chain uses TRBV24-1 with TRBJ1-2; 8 bases align to TRBD1. This specimen consisted of PBMCs from blood, obtained 21 months after vaccination. CDR3 DNA sequence: TGTGCCACCAGTGACCAGGATACAGGGGGAGAAGGCTACACCTTC. Translating it yields CATSDQDTGGEGYTF.